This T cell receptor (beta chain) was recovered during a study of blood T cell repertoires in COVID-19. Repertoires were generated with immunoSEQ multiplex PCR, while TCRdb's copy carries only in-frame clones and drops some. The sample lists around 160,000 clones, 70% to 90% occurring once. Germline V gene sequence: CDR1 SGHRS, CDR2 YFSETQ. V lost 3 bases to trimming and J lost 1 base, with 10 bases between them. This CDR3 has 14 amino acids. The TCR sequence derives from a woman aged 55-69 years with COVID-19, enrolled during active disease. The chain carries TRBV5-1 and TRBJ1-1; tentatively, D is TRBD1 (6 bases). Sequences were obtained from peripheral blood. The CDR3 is CASSSKGQNTEAFF. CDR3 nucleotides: TGCGCCAGCAGCTCAAAGGGACAGAACACTGAAGCTTTCTTT. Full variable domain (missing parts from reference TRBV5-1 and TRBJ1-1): KAGVTQTPRYLIKTRGQQVTLSCSPISGHRSVSWYQQTPGQGLQFLFEYFSETQRNKGNFPGRFSGRQFSNSRSEMNVSTLELGDSALYLCASSSKGQNTEAFFGQGTRLTVV.